This T cell receptor beta chain came from a study of T cell repertoires in cytomegalovirus infection. Study conclusions and caveats: Summed frequency of public TCR beta families distinguished CMV carriers with the relevant HLA.

Deletions cut 0 bases from V and 1 base from J, with 6 bases between. Looked up from germline, CDR1 is LNHNV and CDR2 is YYDKDF (reference sequence). There are 15 residues in the CDR3. This clonotype has just a few counts. Its antigen is not identified. TCRdb fed the reads into MiXCR, producing one record per CDR3 protein. The sample holds some 900,000 distinct CDR3 sequences, approximately 32% seen once. The material sequenced was cultured CD8+ T cells from PBMCs, taken from culture after CMV antigen stimulation. The chain carries TRBV15 and TRBJ1-4, with D possibly being TRBD1 (5 bases). The clonotype was recovered from a human donor in good health (CMV status not recorded). Some clones in this sample may be carry-over from other donors' samples. CDR3 coding DNA: TGTGCCACCAGCAGAGAGCAGGGAACTAATGAAAAACTGTTTTTT. It yields the protein CATSREQGTNEKLFF.